This T cell receptor (beta chain) was sequenced in a study of T cell responses to AZD1222 COVID-19 vaccine. Study-wide findings and caveats: It was only after the peak T cell response that any repertoires were sampled. Across the whole spike, CD4 TCRs peaked at regions 160-218 and 743-854.

About this clone itself: What it binds is unknown.

The repertoire was sequenced with immunoSEQ multiplex PCR; TCRdb's copy has only in-frame clones and lacks some. The table includes tens of thousands of clones, 88% detected once. V dropped 5 bases and J dropped 0; count of bases not matched to a gene: 4. The CDR3 runs 14 residues. Germline V gives CDR1 SGHTA, CDR2 FQGNSA. The sequences come from peripheral blood, collected 28 days after the second dose of the MenACWY control vaccine. The receptor was isolated from an adult who received the MenACWY meningococcal vaccine as a control. The V call is TRBV7-2, the J call TRBJ2-7; 7 bases agree with TRBD1. CDR3 residues: CASSQDRDSYEQYF. The CDR3 DNA is TGTGCCAGCAGCCAAGACAGGGACTCCTACGAGCAGTACTTC.